Following are 30 T cell receptor beta chains from one sample sequenced in a study of cytomegalovirus exposure and HLA in healthy donors. TCRdb's copy holds only in-frame clones and misses some; the assay was immunoSEQ multiplex PCR. The sample yields 80,000 to 100,000 clones, around 88% seen once. Material for sequencing was PBMCs. The receptors derive from a woman aged 25 to 39 in good health and CMV-seronegative.

V gene TRBV7-9 combines with J gene TRBJ2-5; 9 bases align to TRBD2. With 0 bases clipped from V and 1 base from J, the junction kept 3 bases outside the gene matches. The CDR3 is 16 residues long. Per the germline V gene, CDR1 is SEHNR and CDR2 is FQNEAQ (reference sequence). The CDR3, as DNA: TGTGCCAGCAGCTTAGCGAATAGCGGGGGCCAAGAGACCCAGTACTTC. Translated, it gives CASSLANSGGQETQYF.

The rearrangement links TRBV19 to TRBJ1-6; D is possibly TRBD1 (6 bases). Germline CDR1 LNHDA, CDR2 SQIVND (reference sequence). V was trimmed by 6 bases and J by 8 bases, leaving 11 bases between them. The length of the CDR3 is 13 residues. CDR3 region: CASSRGGDSPLHF. As DNA, the CDR3 is TGTGCCAGTAGCAGGGGTGGTGATTCACCCCTCCACTTT.

The chain is built from TRBV6-6 and TRBJ1-1; D is uncertain. This CDR3 has 13 residues. Germline V gene data show CDR1 as MNHNY and CDR2 as SVGAGI (reference sequence). Trimming took off 5 bases at V and 1 base at J, with 8 bases between the two ends. The CDR3 DNA is TGTGCCAGCAGTACCGACAAGAACACTGAAGCTTTCTTT. Translation gives CASSTDKNTEAFF.

The genes are TRBV18 and TRBJ2-7; a possible D gene is TRBD1 (6 bases). The V end was cut by 4 bases, the J end by 0 bases, with 10 bases between. Germline CDR1 KGHSH, CDR2 LQKENI. The CDR3 extends over 14 amino acids. The CDR3 DNA sequence: TGTGCCAGCTCACAGCAGGGGAGCTCCTACGAGCAGTACTTC. Amino acid sequence: CASSQQGSSYEQYF.

The CDR3 spells CATGFLRNTIYF. In DNA, the CDR3 is TGTGCCACCGGGTTTTTAAGAAACACCATATATTTT. V usage is TRBV2 and J usage is TRBJ1-3; no firm D call. V was pared by 10 bases and J by 5 bases, with 12 bases between. The V gene's germline CDR1 is SNHLY and CDR2 FYNNEI. This CDR3 is built from 12 residues.

This chain links TRBV18 with TRBJ1-2; D perhaps matches TRBD1 (5 bases). V lost 3 bases to trimming and J lost 3 bases, with 8 bases between them. The germline CDR1 and CDR2 sequences are KGHSH and LQKENI. The CDR3 is 13 amino acids. The CDR3 sequence: CASSPSRDYGYTF. In DNA form, the CDR3 reads TGTGCCAGCTCACCGAGCAGGGACTATGGCTACACCTTC.

This rearrangement joins TRBV27 to TRBJ2-2, with 10 bases matching TRBD1. This CDR3 comprises 16 residues. The trim removed 2 bases at V and 6 bases at J, leaving 6 bases unmatched. Germline V lookup: CDR1 MNHEY, CDR2 SMNVEV (reference sequence). The CDR3 DNA reads TGTGCCAGCAGTTTACTCGGACAGGGGGAGTCCGGGGAGCTGTTTTTT. Residues: CASSLLGQGESGELFF.

V usage is TRBV5-6 and J usage is TRBJ1-2, with 7 bases fitting TRBD1. This CDR3 comprises 12 residues. CDR1 is SGHDT, CDR2 YYEEEE, per germline. Losses at the gene ends were 4 bases for V and 7 bases for J; bases not matched to a gene: 4. CDR3 DNA: TGTGCCAGCAGCCCGACAGGGAGTGGCTACACCTTC. Protein: CASSPTGSGYTF.

The V gene is TRBV5-1, the J gene TRBJ2-3, with a tentative D call TRBD2 (6 bases). Trimming removed 0 bases at V and 1 base at J, with 9 bases between. CDR1 is SGHRS and CDR2 is YFSETQ in the germline V gene. This CDR3 has 15 amino acids. For the CDR3, the DNA is TGCGCCAGCAGCTTGGTGGGACTGGGCACAGATACGCAGTATTTT. It is translated as CASSLVGLGTDTQYF. Using reference TRBV5-1 and TRBJ2-3 for the parts outside the CDR3, the full variable domain is KAGVTQTPRYLIKTRGQQVTLSCSPISGHRSVSWYQQTPGQGLQFLFEYFSETQRNKGNFPGRFSGRQFSNSRSEMNVSTLELGDSALYLCASSLVGLGTDTQYFGPGTRLTVL.

This chain uses TRBV5-1 with TRBJ2-1; 9 nucleotides line up with TRBD2. The CDR3 is 14 amino acids. Germline assignment: CDR1 SGHRS and CDR2 YFSETQ. The trim removed 4 bases at V and 2 bases at J, leaving 1 base unmatched. The CDR3 loop reads CASSGGGAYNEQFF. The DNA of the CDR3 is TGCGCCAGCAGCGGCGGGGGGGCCTACAATGAGCAGTTCTTC.

V gene TRBV6-5 combines with J gene TRBJ1-6; D not certain. From germline, CDR1 is MNHEY and CDR2 SVGAGI. Trimming took off 2 bases at V and 9 bases at J, with 14 bases between the two ends. The CDR3 runs to 15 residues. CDR3 in DNA: TGTGCCAGCAGTTACACTGGCGGGGTCTCTTCACCCCTCCACTTT. It is translated as CASSYTGGVSSPLHF.

The rearrangement joins TRBV18 to TRBJ2-2; D is ambiguous. This CDR3 spans 16 amino acids. Trimming removed 1 base from V and 0 bases from J, with 9 bases in between. The germline V gene encodes CDR1 KGHSH and CDR2 LQKENI. The CDR3 loop is CASSPLRSSNTGELFF. The CDR3 DNA reads TGTGCCAGCTCACCACTACGGAGTTCGAACACCGGGGAGCTGTTTTTT.

The chain links TRBV13 to TRBJ1-2, with 10 positions matching TRBD1. With V trimmed by 6 bases and J by 8 bases, 12 bases remained unmatched. This CDR3 comprises 15 residues. Germline assignment: CDR1 PRHDT and CDR2 FYEKMQ (reference sequence). This chain's CDR3 is CASSPWTGGLGGYTF. The CDR3 nucleotides read TGTGCCAGCAGTCCTTGGACAGGGGGTTTGGGAGGCTACACCTTC.

This clone was counted once. The gene calls are TRBV29-1 and TRBJ1-1; 7 bases align to TRBD1. This CDR3 is 14 amino acids long. In germline, CDR1 is SQVTM, CDR2 ANQGSEA. The ends lost 5 bases at V and 6 bases at J; junction bases unmatched: 12. In DNA, the CDR3 is TGCAGCGTTCGGAATGAGGGGGCGAGTGCTGAAGCTTTCTTT. Amino acid sequence: CSVRNEGASAEAFF.

V is TRBV28 and J is TRBJ2-3; 12 bases fit TRBD2. The CDR3 sequence is 14 residues long. The trim removed 6 bases at V and 4 bases at J, leaving 2 bases unmatched. Germline CDR1 and CDR2: MDHEN and SYDVKM. CDR3 sequence: CASRTSGSPDTQYF. The DNA of the CDR3 is TGTGCCAGCAGGACTAGCGGGAGTCCAGATACGCAGTATTTT.

The CDR3 reads CASSLRGTDTQYF. In nucleotides, the CDR3 is TGTGCCAGCTCATTGAGGGGGACAGATACGCAGTATTTT. V usage is TRBV18 and J usage is TRBJ2-3; D is possibly TRBD1 (6 bases). CDR1 and CDR2 (germline): KGHSH, LQKENI. Trimming took 5 bases from V and 3 from J, leaving 9 bases between them. The CDR3 has 13 amino acids.

The CDR3 DNA reads as TGCGCCAGCAGCTCGACAGGGTTGGATTCACCCCTCCACTTT. It specifies CASSSTGLDSPLHF. The rearrangement links TRBV5-1 to TRBJ1-6, with 7 positions matching TRBD1. The length of the CDR3 is 14 residues. The junction had 5 bases not matched to a gene; V was cut back by 3 bases and J by 8 bases. The germline gives CDR1 SGHRS, CDR2 YFSETQ.

For the CDR3, the DNA is TGTGCCAGCAGTGAACAGGTCTCTGGGGCCAACGTCCTGACTTTC. Encoded protein: CASSEQVSGANVLTF. The chain uses TRBV2 and TRBJ2-6; D not certain. Trimming cost V 2 bases and J 0 bases, with 5 bases left between them. Germline V gene lookup returns CDR1 SNHLY and CDR2 FYNNEI. The CDR3 spans 15 residues.

This chain joins TRBV27 and TRBJ1-4; 8 bases are shared with TRBD1. Germline values: CDR1 MNHEY, CDR2 SMNVEV (reference sequence). The J segment lost 8 bases and the V segment lost 6 bases, leaving 14 bases of the junction unmatched. This CDR3 has 16 amino acids. The CDR3 loop is CASSKGDRRGIEKLFF. CDR3 sequence (DNA): TGTGCCAGCAGCAAAGGGGACAGGAGAGGAATAGAAAAACTGTTTTTT.

The CDR3 DNA reads TGTGCCAGCAGTGAGAGCGGGAGGGGGGGCACAGATACGCAGTATTTT. Translated: CASSESGRGGTDTQYF. V and J are TRBV28 and TRBJ2-3, with 10 bases fitting TRBD2. This CDR3 has 16 amino acids. CDR1 is MDHEN and CDR2 is SYDVKM in the germline V gene. The trim removed 5 bases at V and 1 base at J, leaving 6 bases unmatched.

This rearrangement joins TRBV10-1 to TRBJ2-7, with 7 positions matching TRBD1. The CDR3 length is 14 residues. The germline V gene has CDR1 WNHNN and CDR2 SYGVQD (reference sequence). V was pared by 3 bases and J by 6 bases, with 8 bases of the junction left unmatched. In DNA, the CDR3 is TGCGCCAGCAGTGAAGACAGGGCGACAAGCGAGCAGTACTTC. Its translation: CASSEDRATSEQYF.

The genes are TRBV6-1 and TRBJ2-7, with TRBD2 identical over 8 bases. The V and J ends lost 2 bases and 5 bases, in that order; junction bases with no gene match: 8. CDR3 length: 15 amino acids. CDR1 is MNHNS, CDR2 SASEGT, per germline. CDR3 nucleotide sequence: TGTGCCAGCAGTGAACGGGGGGGGAACTCTAACGAGCAGTACTTC. The encoded protein is CASSERGGNSNEQYF.

This chain connects TRBV5-4 to TRBJ2-1; weak D call: TRBD1 (6 bases). V gave up 3 bases and J gave up 0 bases, with 13 bases separating them. CDR3 size: 16 residues. Germline CDR1 is SGHNT and CDR2 is YYREEE (reference sequence). The CDR3 sequence: CASSSPGQYSYNEQFF. CDR3 sequence (DNA): TGTGCCAGCAGCTCTCCGGGACAATACTCCTACAATGAGCAGTTCTTC.

The sample holds a few counts of this clone. V and J are TRBV5-1 and TRBJ2-1; 7 bases align to TRBD2. The CDR3 extends over 15 amino acids. CDR1 and CDR2 from the germline V gene are SGHRS and YFSETQ. After removal of 5 bases from V and 5 bases from J, the junction contained 10 bases not matched to a gene. CDR3 bases: TGCGCCAGCAGTATAGTCGCGACTAGCCACAATGAGCAGTTCTTC. Its translation is CASSIVATSHNEQFF. The entire variable domain, with the rest obtained from reference TRBV5-1 and TRBJ2-1, is as follows: KAGVTQTPRYLIKTRGQQVTLSCSPISGHRSVSWYQQTPGQGLQFLFEYFSETQRNKGNFPGRFSGRQFSNSRSEMNVSTLELGDSALYLCASSIVATSHNEQFFGPGTRLTVL.

The chain couples TRBV7-9 to TRBJ1-4; TRBD1 matches 10 bases. The CDR3 runs 15 residues. Germline assignment: CDR1 SEHNR and CDR2 FQNEAQ (reference sequence). V lost 6 bases to trimming and J lost 1 base; unmatched junction nucleotides: 2. The CDR3 nucleotides read TGTGCCAGCAGATGGGACAGGGGAACTAATGAAAAACTGTTTTTT. Translation: CASRWDRGTNEKLFF.

V is TRBV28 and J is TRBJ1-2; 11 bases align to TRBD1. This CDR3 is built from 14 residues. Germline CDR1 MDHEN, CDR2 SYDVKM. J was trimmed by 4 bases and V by 6 bases; bases with no gene match: 4. The CDR3 region is CASRVGTGGYGYTF. The CDR3 DNA follows: TGTGCCAGCAGGGTAGGGACAGGGGGCTATGGCTACACCTTC.

This clone was picked up a small number of times. The rearrangement uses TRBV5-1 and TRBJ1-1, with D unclear. The germline V gene has CDR1 SGHRS and CDR2 YFSETQ. V gave up 3 bases and J gave up 0 bases, with 9 bases separating them. The CDR3 contains 14 residues. The CDR3 loop is CASSSGIMNTEAFF. CDR3 DNA: TGCGCCAGCAGCTCCGGGATTATGAACACTGAAGCTTTCTTT.

The rearrangement joins TRBV7-9 to TRBJ1-2; TRBD1 might be the D (5 bases). V shed 5 bases and J shed 8 bases, with 15 bases lying between them. Per the germline V gene, CDR1 is SEHNR and CDR2 is FQNEAQ (reference sequence). The CDR3 totals 13 residues. CDR3 DNA: TGTGCCAGCAGCCCCAGGGATGATAGGGGCTACACCTTC. Protein: CASSPRDDRGYTF.

This chain's CDR3 is CASSLGPGQGTTGELFF. CDR3 DNA sequence: TGTGCCAGCAGCTTAGGACCAGGACAGGGGACCACCGGGGAGCTGTTTTTT. V usage is TRBV11-3 and J usage is TRBJ2-2, with 9 bases identical to TRBD1. Germline lookup yields CDR1 SGHNT and CDR2 YENEEA. V lost 1 base to trimming and J lost 4 bases; unmatched junction nucleotides: 7. The CDR3 runs to 17 residues.

This clone was detected only a few times. This chain links TRBV19 with TRBJ1-2; D possibly corresponds to TRBD1 (6 bases). The germline gives CDR1 LNHDA, CDR2 SQIVND (reference sequence). The CDR3 runs 16 residues. V lost 3 bases and J 4 bases, leaving 18 bases between the germline ends. CDR3 bases: TGTGCCAGTAGTATCGGACAGTTTATCGATGTCTATGGCTACACCTTC. It codes for CASSIGQFIDVYGYTF.